The 2 T cell receptor beta chains below come from one sample, sequenced in a study of T-cell reconstitution after alpha-beta-depleted transplantation in children. Unique molecular identifiers were incorporated into the prepared TCRbeta library. TCRdb reanalysed the PCR reads using MiXCR and keeps one entry per CDR3 protein. The sample has around 400,000 distinct CDR3 sequences, roughly a tenth seen once. The sample here was PBMCs from the stem cell graft donor, taken from the stem cell graft. Every receptor here comes from a human donor who donated a stem cell graft to a child with acute myeloid leukemia.

This chain connects TRBV15 to TRBJ2-7, with D uncertain. This CDR3 comprises 13 residues. Trimming stripped 0 bases from V and 4 bases from J, with 7 bases between. The germline CDR1 and CDR2 sequences are LNHNV and YYDKDF (reference sequence). The CDR3 protein is CATSRDPGYEQYV. In nucleotides, the CDR3 is TGTGCCACCAGCAGAGATCCTGGATACGAGCAGTACGTC.

This clonotype was seen more than once but under ten times. The V and J genes are TRBV4-1 and TRBJ2-3; D possibly corresponds to TRBD2 (8 bases). Trimming removed 1 base from V and 6 bases from J, with 20 bases in between. Germline V CDR1 and CDR2: MGHRA, YSYEKL. This CDR3 spans 17 amino acids. The CDR3 DNA follows: TGCGCCAGCAGCCAAGGGGCAGGGGGTAGCGGGGTGGATACGCAGTATTTT. Translation gives CASSQGAGGSGVDTQYF.